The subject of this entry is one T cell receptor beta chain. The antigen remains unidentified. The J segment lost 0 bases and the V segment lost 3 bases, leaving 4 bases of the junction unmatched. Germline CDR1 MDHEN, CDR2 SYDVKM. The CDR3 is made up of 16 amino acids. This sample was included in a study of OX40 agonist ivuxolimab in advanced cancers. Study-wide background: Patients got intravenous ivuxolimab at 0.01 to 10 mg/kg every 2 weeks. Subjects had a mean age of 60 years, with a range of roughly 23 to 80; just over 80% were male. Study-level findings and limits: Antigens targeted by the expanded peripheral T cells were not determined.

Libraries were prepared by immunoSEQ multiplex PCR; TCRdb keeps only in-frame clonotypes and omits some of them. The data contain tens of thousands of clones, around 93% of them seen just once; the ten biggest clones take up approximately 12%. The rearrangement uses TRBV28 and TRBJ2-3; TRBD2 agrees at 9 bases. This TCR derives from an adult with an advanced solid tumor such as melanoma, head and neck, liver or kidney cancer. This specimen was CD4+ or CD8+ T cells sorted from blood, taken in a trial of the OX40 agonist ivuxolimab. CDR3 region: CASSFLLAGSTDTQYF. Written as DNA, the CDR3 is TGTGCCAGCAGTTTTTTGCTAGCGGGAAGCACAGATACGCAGTATTTT.